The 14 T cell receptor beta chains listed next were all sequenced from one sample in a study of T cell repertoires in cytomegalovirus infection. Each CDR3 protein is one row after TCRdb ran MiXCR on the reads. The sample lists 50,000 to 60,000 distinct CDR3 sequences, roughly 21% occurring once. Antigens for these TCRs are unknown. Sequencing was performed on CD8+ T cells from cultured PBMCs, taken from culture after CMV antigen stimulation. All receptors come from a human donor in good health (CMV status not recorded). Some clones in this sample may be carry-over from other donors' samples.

The CDR3 DNA reads as TGTGCCAGCAGCTTAGAAGATGCCTACGAGCAGTACTTC. It yields the protein CASSLEDAYEQYF. J is TRBJ2-7 and V is TRBV7-2; D is unresolved. The length of the CDR3 is 13 residues. Germline loops: CDR1 SGHTA, CDR2 FQGNSA. V was shortened by 1 base and J by 2 bases, with 6 bases between the two germline ends.

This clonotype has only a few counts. CDR3 coding DNA: TGTGCCTGGAGTGCCCATGGGAATCAGCCCCAGCATTTT. It encodes CAWSAHGNQPQHF. V usage is TRBV30 and J usage is TRBJ1-5, with unresolved D. CDR3 length equals 13 residues. Trimming removed 1 base at V and 4 bases at J, with 8 bases between. The germline V gene has CDR1 GTSNPN and CDR2 SVGIG (reference sequence).

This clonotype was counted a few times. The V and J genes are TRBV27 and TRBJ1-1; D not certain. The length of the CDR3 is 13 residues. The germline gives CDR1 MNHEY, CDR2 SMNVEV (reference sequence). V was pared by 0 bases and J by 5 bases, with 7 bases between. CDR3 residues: CASSLSGMTEAFF. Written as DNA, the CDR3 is TGTGCCAGCAGTTTATCAGGGATGACTGAAGCTTTCTTT.

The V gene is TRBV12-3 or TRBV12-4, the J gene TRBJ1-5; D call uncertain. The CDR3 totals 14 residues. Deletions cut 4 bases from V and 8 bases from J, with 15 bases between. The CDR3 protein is CASSSRRSIEPQHF. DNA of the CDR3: TGTGCCAGCAGTTCCCGGCGGAGTATTGAGCCCCAGCATTTT.

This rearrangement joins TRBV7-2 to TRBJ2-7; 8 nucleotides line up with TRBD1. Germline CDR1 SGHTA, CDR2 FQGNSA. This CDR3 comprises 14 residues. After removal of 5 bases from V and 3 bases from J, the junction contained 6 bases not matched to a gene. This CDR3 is CASSADRADYEQYF. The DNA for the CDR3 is TGTGCCAGCAGCGCGGACAGGGCTGACTACGAGCAGTACTTC. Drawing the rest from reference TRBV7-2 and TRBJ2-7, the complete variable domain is GAGVSQSPSNKVTEKGKDVELRCDPISGHTALYWYRQSLGQGLEFLIYFQGNSAPDKSGLPSDRFSAERTGGSVSTLTIQRTQQEDSAVYLCASSADRADYEQYFGPGTRLTVT.

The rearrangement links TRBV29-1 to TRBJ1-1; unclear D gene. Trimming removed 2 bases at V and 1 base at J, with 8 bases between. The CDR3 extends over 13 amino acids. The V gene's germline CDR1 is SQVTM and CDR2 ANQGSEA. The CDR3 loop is CSVERPPNTEAFF. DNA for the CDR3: TGCAGCGTTGAACGACCGCCGAACACTGAAGCTTTCTTT.

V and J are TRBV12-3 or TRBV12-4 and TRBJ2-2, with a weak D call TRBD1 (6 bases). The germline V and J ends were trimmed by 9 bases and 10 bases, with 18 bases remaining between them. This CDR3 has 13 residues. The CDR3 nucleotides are TGTGCCAGAGCAGCAGGGGAAGTGGTGGAGCTGTTTTTT. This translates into CARAAGEVVELFF.

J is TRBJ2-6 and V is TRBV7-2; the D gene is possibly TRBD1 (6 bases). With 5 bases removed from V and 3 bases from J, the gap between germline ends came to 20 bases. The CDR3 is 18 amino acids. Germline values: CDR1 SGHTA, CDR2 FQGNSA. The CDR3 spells CASSLPTDRSGGANVLTF. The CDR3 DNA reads TGTGCCAGCAGCCTCCCCACGGACAGATCTGGTGGGGCCAACGTCCTGACTTTC.

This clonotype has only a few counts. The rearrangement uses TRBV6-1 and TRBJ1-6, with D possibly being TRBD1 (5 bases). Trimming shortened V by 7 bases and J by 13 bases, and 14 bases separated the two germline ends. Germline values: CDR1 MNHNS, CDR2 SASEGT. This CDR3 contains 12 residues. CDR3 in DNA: TGTGCCAGCACCGAGGGGTGGGTCCCCCTCCACTTT. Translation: CASTEGWVPLHF.

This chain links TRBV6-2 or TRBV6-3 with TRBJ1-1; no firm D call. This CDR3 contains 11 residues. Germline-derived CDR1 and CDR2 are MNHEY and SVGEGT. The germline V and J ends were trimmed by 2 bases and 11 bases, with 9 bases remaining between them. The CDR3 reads CASSYAREAFF. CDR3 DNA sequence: TGTGCCAGCAGTTACGCACGGGAGGCTTTCTTT.

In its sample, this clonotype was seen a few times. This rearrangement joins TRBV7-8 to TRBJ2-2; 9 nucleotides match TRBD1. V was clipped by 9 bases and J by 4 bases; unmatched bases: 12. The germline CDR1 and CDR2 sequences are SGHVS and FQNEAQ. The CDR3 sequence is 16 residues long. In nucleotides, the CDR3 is TGTGCCAGTTCGATTTGGGAGACAGGGGGCACCGGGGAGCTGTTTTTT. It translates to CASSIWETGGTGELFF.

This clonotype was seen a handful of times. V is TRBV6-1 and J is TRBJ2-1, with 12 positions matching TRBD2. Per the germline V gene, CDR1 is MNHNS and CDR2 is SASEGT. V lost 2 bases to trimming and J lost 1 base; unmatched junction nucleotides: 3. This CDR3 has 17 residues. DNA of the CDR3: TGTGCCAGCAGTGAATCTAGCGGGGGGGCGTCCTACAATGAGCAGTTCTTC. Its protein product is CASSESSGGASYNEQFF.

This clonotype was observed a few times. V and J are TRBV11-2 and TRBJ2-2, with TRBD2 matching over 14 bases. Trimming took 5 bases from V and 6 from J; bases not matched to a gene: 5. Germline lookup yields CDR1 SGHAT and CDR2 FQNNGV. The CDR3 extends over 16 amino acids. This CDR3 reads CASSPGLAGVPGELFF. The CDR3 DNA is TGTGCCAGCAGCCCGGGACTAGCGGGGGTTCCCGGGGAGCTGTTTTTT.

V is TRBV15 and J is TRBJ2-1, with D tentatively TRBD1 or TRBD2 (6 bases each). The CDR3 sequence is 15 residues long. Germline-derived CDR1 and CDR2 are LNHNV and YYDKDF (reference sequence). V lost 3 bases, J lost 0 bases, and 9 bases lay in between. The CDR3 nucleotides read TGTGCCACCAGCAGCGGGGGCCTCTCCTACAATGAGCAGTTCTTC. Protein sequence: CATSSGGLSYNEQFF.